This entry describes one T cell receptor beta chain. Profiled with immunoSEQ multiplex PCR; TCRdb holds only in-frame clones, not every one. The data hold 70,000 or so clones, with about 89% observed a single time. This sample is part of a study of OX40 agonist ivuxolimab in advanced cancers. Germline lookup yields CDR1 SGDLS and CDR2 YYNGEE. The CDR3 loop spans 14 amino acids. V shed 0 bases and J shed 5 bases, with 6 bases lying between them. The sample here was CD4+ or CD8+ T cells sorted from blood, taken in a trial of the OX40 agonist ivuxolimab. This chain uses TRBV9 with TRBJ1-6; D gene uncertain. The receptor was isolated from an adult with an advanced solid tumor such as melanoma, head and neck, liver or kidney cancer. DNA of the CDR3: TGTGCCAGCAGCGTAGGGACGGATAATTCACCCCTCCACTTT. Its protein is CASSVGTDNSPLHF.